This T cell receptor (beta chain) was recovered during a study of cytomegalovirus exposure and HLA in healthy donors. Some clones are missing from TCRdb's copy, which holds only in-frame ones; the method was immunoSEQ multiplex PCR. The sample carries 67,000 or so clones, about 94% recorded once. Trimming took 0 bases from V and 2 from J; bases not matched to a gene: 5. This CDR3 has 17 amino acids. CDR1 and CDR2 from the germline V gene are SGDLS and YYNGEE. This clone was detected only once. The chain joins TRBV9 to TRBJ2-3; TRBD2 matches at 11 bases. The source of this sequence is a man younger than 35 in good health and CMV-seropositive. Sequenced material: PBMCs. The CDR3 DNA sequence: TGTGCCAGCAGCGTAGAGGCTAGCGGGGGGATCACAGATACGCAGTATTTT. It encodes CASSVEASGGITDTQYF.